This entry lists 27 T cell receptor beta chains sequenced from one sample in a study of CXCR3-negative and CXCR3-positive naive CD8 T cells. General study results and limits: Naive CXCR3-positive cells had TRB CDR3s more hydrophobic than those of CXCR3-negative naive cells.

These TCRs' antigens remain unknown. All TRB cDNA libraries came from 5' RACE performed with UMI labels. TCRdb re-called the 5' RACE reads and catalogs CDR3 proteins one per entry, DNA excluded. The repertoire shows over 50,000 distinct CDR3 sequences; the top ten hold approximately 0.72%. Sequencing input: naive CXCR3+ CD8+ T cells from blood. Subset: CD45RO-CCR7+CD27+CD95- naive CD8+ T cells expressing CXCR3 (TNR3+). The source of these receptors is a human donor in good health. Some clones in this sample may be carry-over from other donors' samples.

This chain uses TRBV28 with TRBJ2-2; lacking DNA, the TRBD1 call made by TCRdb goes unchecked. This CDR3 has 19 residues. Germline V gives CDR1 MDHEN, CDR2 SYDVKM. CDR3 loop: CASSSGQGTALRNTGELFF.

V gene TRBV7-6 combines with J gene TRBJ2-7; TCRdb selects TRBD1, and the lack of DNA leaves this call unchecked. CDR1 is SGHVS and CDR2 is FNYEAQ in the germline V gene. The CDR3 consists of 16 residues. The CDR3 here is CASSRQVYGDRYEQYF. Full variable domain (missing parts from reference TRBV7-6 and TRBJ2-7): GAGVSQSPRYKVTKRGQDVALRCDPISGHVSLYWYRQALGQGPEFLTYFNYEAQQDKSGLPNDRFSAERPEGSISTLTIQRTEQRDSAMYRCASSRQVYGDRYEQYFGPGTRLTVT.

The chain couples TRBV7-2 to TRBJ2-7; there is no DNA to check the TCRdb D call of TRBD1. This CDR3 contains 19 residues. Germline CDR1 reads SGHTA; CDR2 reads FQGNSA. This chain's CDR3 is CASSSGAVIGAVYSYEQYF.

This chain joins TRBV15 and TRBJ1-5; no DNA is available, so the TRBD1 call from TCRdb remains unchecked. Per germline, CDR1 LNHNV and CDR2 YYDKDF (reference sequence). This CDR3 contains 15 residues. CDR3 loop: CATSSPGTGNQPQHF.

V gene TRBV15 combines with J gene TRBJ2-1; TCRdb's assignment of TRBD1 cannot be checked, as there is no DNA. Germline V gene data show CDR1 as LNHNV and CDR2 as YYDKDF (reference sequence). CDR3 length: 14 amino acids. CDR3 sequence: CATSKGQGDNEQFF.

V gene TRBV7-2 combines with J gene TRBJ2-5; the D call of TRBD1 rests on TCRdb alone, since no DNA is present to check it. The germline gives CDR1 SGHTA, CDR2 FQGNSA. This CDR3 is built from 16 residues. CDR3 amino acids: CASSLAGQIFQETQYF.

The chain recombines TRBV20-1 with TRBJ2-7; there is no DNA to check the TCRdb D call of TRBD1. The germline V gene has CDR1 DFQATT and CDR2 SNEGSKA (reference sequence). CDR3 length equals 14 residues. CDR3 protein: CSATRLTGDYEQYF.

The chain joins TRBV21-1 to TRBJ2-7; there is no DNA to check the TCRdb D call of TRBD1. TRBV21-1 is deemed a pseudogene. The CDR3 is made up of 21 amino acids. The CDR3: CASSKKRNRDRGDFRPYEQYF.

The chain has TRBV7-6 and TRBJ2-1; TCRdb reports TRBD1, a call that lacks DNA to check it against. Germline CDR1 reads SGHVS; CDR2 reads FNYEAQ. This CDR3 region has 16 residues. The CDR3 loop reads CASSETPGTVYNEQFF.

The genes are TRBV6-6 and TRBJ2-2; TCRdb indicates TRBD1, and absent DNA this call remains unverified. Germline lookup yields CDR1 MNHNY and CDR2 SVGAGI (reference sequence). This CDR3 comprises 16 residues. This CDR3 is CASSYPKGQHTGELFF.

V is TRBV7-9 and J is TRBJ1-1; the D call from TCRdb, TRBD1, cannot be confirmed without DNA. Per the germline V gene, CDR1 is SEHNR and CDR2 is FQNEAQ (reference sequence). CDR3 length: 16 residues. The CDR3 sequence: CASSGTAFPYGTEAFF.

The rearrangement links TRBV7-9 to TRBJ2-1; TCRdb names TRBD1, which stays unverified in the absence of DNA. Germline V gives CDR1 SEHNR, CDR2 FQNEAQ (reference sequence). CDR3 size: 15 residues. CDR3 protein: CASIGSWDPWAEQFF.

J is TRBJ2-1 and V is TRBV29-1; with no DNA, the TCRdb D assignment of TRBD1 cannot be verified. CDR1 is SQVTM and CDR2 is ANQGSEA in the germline V gene. This CDR3 is 13 amino acids long. CDR3 loop: CSVLPGQGYEQFF.

The V and J genes are TRBV30 and TRBJ2-3; checking the TCRdb D call of TRBD1 is not possible without DNA. The CDR3 runs to 14 residues. Germline CDR1 reads GTSNPN; CDR2 reads SVGIG (reference sequence). The CDR3 protein is CAWSQGAPTDTQYF. Using reference TRBV30 and TRBJ2-3 for the parts outside the CDR3, the full variable domain is SQTIHQWPATLVQPVGSPLSLECTVEGTSNPNLYWYRQAAGRGLQLLFYSVGIGQISSEVPQNLSASRPQDRQFILSSKKLLLSDSGFYLCAWSQGAPTDTQYFGPGTRLTVL.

The CDR3 sequence is CSVERPNEQFF. V gene TRBV29-1 combines with J gene TRBJ2-1. Germline V gene data show CDR1 as SQVTM and CDR2 as ANQGSEA. This CDR3 contains 11 residues.

The V and J genes are TRBV28 and TRBJ1-1. Germline assignment: CDR1 MDHEN and CDR2 SYDVKM. CDR3 size: 15 residues. This CDR3 is CASSLVGSGDTEAFF.

The gene calls are TRBV5-1 and TRBJ2-5; with no DNA, the TCRdb D assignment of TRBD2 cannot be verified. Germline assignment: CDR1 SGHRS and CDR2 YFSETQ. CDR3 length equals 15 residues. This chain's CDR3 is CASSSGTSLSITQYF. The variable domain in full, with the rest retrieved from reference TRBV5-1 and TRBJ2-5, is KAGVTQTPRYLIKTRGQQVTLSCSPISGHRSVSWYQQTPGQGLQFLFEYFSETQRNKGNFPGRFSGRQFSNSRSEMNVSTLELGDSALYLCASSSGTSLSITQYFGPGTRLLVL.

The rearrangement uses TRBV10-2 and TRBJ2-3; TCRdb outputs TRBD2, but without DNA this stays unchecked. The CDR3 has 15 residues. Per the germline V gene, CDR1 is WSHSY and CDR2 is SAAADI. CDR3 region: CASSLTSGYADTQYF.

This chain connects TRBV14 to TRBJ2-7; TCRdb outputs TRBD1, but without DNA this stays unchecked. The CDR3 extends over 19 amino acids. The V gene's germline CDR1 is SGHDN and CDR2 FVKESK. CDR3 loop: CASSQDLTSYRGDTYEQYF.

This rearrangement joins TRBV5-1 to TRBJ1-1; TCRdb indicates TRBD1, and absent DNA this call remains unverified. This CDR3 contains 15 residues. The V gene's germline CDR1 is SGHRS and CDR2 YFSETQ. This chain's CDR3 is CASSLAGGAGTEAFF.

The rearrangement links TRBV7-9 to TRBJ1-1. The CDR3 runs 11 residues. The germline V gene has CDR1 SEHNR and CDR2 FQNEAQ (reference sequence). CDR3 protein: CASRTATEAFF.

J is TRBJ2-1 and V is TRBV7-9; TCRdb selects TRBD1, and the lack of DNA leaves this call unchecked. This CDR3 contains 15 residues. Germline V gene lookup returns CDR1 SEHNR and CDR2 FQNEAQ (reference sequence). CDR3 residues: CASSHTGTGLHEQFF.

The chain has TRBV29-1 and TRBJ2-7. CDR3 length: 13 amino acids. Germline assignment: CDR1 SQVTM and CDR2 ANQGSEA. CDR3 protein: CSVDGSKYGEQYF.

The rearrangement uses TRBV7-9 and TRBJ1-3; the D gene TCRdb calls, TRBD1, cannot be checked with no DNA. From germline, CDR1 is SEHNR and CDR2 FQNEAQ (reference sequence). The length of the CDR3 is 16 residues. CDR3: CASSIKGTASGNTIYF.

The chain has TRBV6-5 and TRBJ1-1; TCRdb gives TRBD1 as the D gene, but with no DNA this cannot be confirmed. The germline V gene encodes CDR1 MNHEY and CDR2 SVGAGI. The CDR3 spans 13 residues. CDR3 residues: CASSYPGNTEAFF.

The rearrangement joins TRBV12-3 or TRBV12-4 to TRBJ2-1; lacking DNA, the TRBD1 call made by TCRdb goes unchecked. There are 17 residues in the CDR3. This CDR3 reads CASRLAGDQPSYNEQFF.

The chain combines TRBV27 with TRBJ2-7; TCRdb returns TRBD2, unconfirmable since there is no DNA. This CDR3 is built from 15 residues. Germline lookup yields CDR1 MNHEY and CDR2 SMNVEV (reference sequence). The CDR3 protein is CASSPGLAGNYEQYF.